This T cell receptor (beta chain) is drawn from a study of T cell repertoires in cytomegalovirus infection. Study-level information: Carrying CMV and the relevant HLA type showed in public TCR beta signatures.

Study results and limitations: There were carriers of CMV plus the relevant HLA, and cumulative public TCR beta family frequency identified them.

In its sample, this clonotype was seen a few times. The antigen is not known. TCRdb independently ran MiXCR on the reads; one entry per CDR3 protein. In the table there are 550,000 to 850,000 distinct CDR3 sequences, roughly 30% of which are singletons. This TCR was recovered from a human donor in good health (CMV status not recorded). Some clones in this sample may be carry-over from other donors' samples. Sequencing was performed on cultured PBMCs, taken from culture after CMV antigen stimulation.

The CDR3 DNA reads TGCGCCAGCAGCCGCCGGACTAGCGGGGAGGGGGAGACCCAGTACTTC. Its protein product is CASSRRTSGEGETQYF. This rearrangement joins TRBV4-1 to TRBJ2-5, with TRBD2 matching over 12 bases. CDR3 length: 16 amino acids. J gave up 5 bases and V 4 bases, and 8 bases lay outside the gene matches. Germline V gives CDR1 MGHRA, CDR2 YSYEKL.